Listed below are T cell receptor beta chains from one sample, sequenced in a study of T cell responses to AZD1222 COVID-19 vaccine. Data came from immunoSEQ multiplex PCR; TCRdb stores just in-frame clones and leaves some out. This sample has under 200,000 clones, with around 89% found just once. Specimen: peripheral blood, collected 28 days after the second AZD1222 dose. All receptors derive from an adult who received the AZD1222 COVID-19 vaccine. Each CDR3 is given with its conserved first and last residue. A D gene is named only where the DNA matches it firmly. Some rows have no size entry. The others give once, few or many, or a class for an expanded clone.

CASSQDRQGGQWYEQYF,TGCGCCAGCAGCCAGGACCGACAGGGCGGGCAATGGTACGAGCAGTACTTC,TRBD1,.,TRBV4-3,TRBJ2-7
CASSPGITIYF,TGTGCCAGCAGTCCCGGTATCACCATATATTTT,.,.,TRBV12-3/TRBV12-4,TRBJ1-3
CASSQEGGGSRSPLHF,TGTGCCAGCAGCCAAGAAGGGGGCGGGTCGCGTTCACCCCTCCACTTT,TRBD1,.,TRBV4-2,TRBJ1-6
CASSLGQGDRHEQYF,TGTGCCAGCAGCTTAGGACAGGGGGATAGGCACGAGCAGTACTTC,TRBD1,.,TRBV11-2,TRBJ2-7
CASSKWSPPPLHF,TGTGCCAGCAGCAAATGGTCCCCTCCACCCCTCCACTTT,.,once,TRBV21-1,TRBJ1-6
CASSSRAGELFF,TGTGCCAGCAGCTCGAGAGCCGGGGAGCTGTTTTTT,.,.,TRBV11-3,TRBJ2-2
CASSQGSATEAFF,TGCGCCAGCAGCCAAGGATCCGCCACTGAAGCTTTCTTT,.,.,TRBV4-3,TRBJ1-1
CASSRTEYEAFF,TGTGCCAGCAGCCGGACAGAGTACGAAGCTTTCTTT,.,.,TRBV5-6,TRBJ1-1
CAWRATGKGQPQHF,TGTGCCTGGAGGGCTACAGGGAAGGGACAGCCCCAGCATTTT,.,.,TRBV30,TRBJ1-5
CASSIGTNTEAFF,TGTGCCAGCAGCATCGGGACCAACACTGAAGCTTTCTTT,.,.,TRBV7-3,TRBJ1-1